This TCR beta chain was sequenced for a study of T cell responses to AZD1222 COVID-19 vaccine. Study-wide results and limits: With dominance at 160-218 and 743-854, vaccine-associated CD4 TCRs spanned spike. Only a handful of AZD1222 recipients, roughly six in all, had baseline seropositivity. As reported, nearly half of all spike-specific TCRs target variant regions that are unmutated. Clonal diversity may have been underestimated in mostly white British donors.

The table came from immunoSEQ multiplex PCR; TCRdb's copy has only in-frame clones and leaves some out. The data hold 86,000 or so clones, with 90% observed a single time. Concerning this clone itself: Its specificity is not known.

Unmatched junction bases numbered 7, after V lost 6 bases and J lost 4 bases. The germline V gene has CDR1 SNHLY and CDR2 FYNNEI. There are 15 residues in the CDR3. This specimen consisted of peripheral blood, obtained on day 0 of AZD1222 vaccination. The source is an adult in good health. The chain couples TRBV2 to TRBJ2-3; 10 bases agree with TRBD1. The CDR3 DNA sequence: TGTGCCAGCAGAGTGGGACAGGGGAAGGCAGATACGCAGTATTTT. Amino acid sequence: CASRVGQGKADTQYF. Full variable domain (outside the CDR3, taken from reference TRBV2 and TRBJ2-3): EPEVTQTPSHQVTQMGQEVILRCVPISNHLYFYWYRQILGQKVEFLVSFYNNEISEKSEIFDDQFSVERPDGSNFTLKIRSTKLEDSAMYFCASRVGQGKADTQYFGPGTRLTVL.